A selection of T cell receptor beta chains follows, all from one sample in a study of blood T cell repertoires in COVID-19. The repertoire was sequenced with immunoSEQ multiplex PCR; TCRdb's copy has only in-frame clones and lacks some. The data show around 330,000 clones, about 91% seen once. The specimen sequenced was PBMCs or T cells enriched from blood (not recorded which). Receptor source: a middle-aged woman who had recovered from COVID-19. Each CDR3 is given with its conserved first and last residue. A D gene is named only where the DNA matches it firmly. The size entry is marked missing in some rows and otherwise reads once, few, many or a size class.

J gene,clone size,D gene,V gene,CDR3 DNA,CDR3 protein
TRBJ1-4,-,-,TRBV4-1,TGCGCCAGCAGCCAAGAGGTCTCTATTAATGAAAAACTGTTTTTT,CASSQEVSINEKLFF
TRBJ2-3,-,TRBD1,TRBV7-9,TGTGCCAGCAGCCCGGCACAGGGGTCCACAGATACGCAGTATTTT,CASSPAQGSTDTQYF
TRBJ1-2,-,TRBD1,TRBV7-3,TGTGCCAGCAGCTCCCGACCGGGACAGGGTCCCTCCACCTTC,CASSSRPGQGPSTF
TRBJ2-7,-,TRBD1,TRBV2,TGTGCCAGCAGAGGGGACAGTGACTACTACGAGCAGTACTTC,CASRGDSDYYEQYF
TRBJ1-1,-,TRBD1,TRBV2,TGTGCCAGCAGTCAACAAGGACAGGAGACCACTGAAGCTTTCTTT,CASSQQGQETTEAFF
TRBJ2-1,few,TRBD2,TRBV5-1,TGCGCCAGCAGCTATGCAGCGGGAGGCTACAATGAGCAGTTCTTC,CASSYAAGGYNEQFF
TRBJ1-1,-,TRBD1,TRBV18,TGTGCCAGCTCAAATTCCGACAGGGAGAACACTGAAGCTTTCTTT,CASSNSDRENTEAFF
TRBJ2-1,-,TRBD2,TRBV6-2/TRBV6-3,TGTGCCAGCAGTTCCACGAGCCTAGCGGGATTTGGCAATGAGCAGTTCTTC,CASSSTSLAGFGNEQFF
TRBJ2-7,-,-,TRBV9,TGTGCCAGCAGCCCGGACAGGAGGGGTGGGCAGTACTTC,CASSPDRRGGQYF
TRBJ2-7,-,TRBD2,TRBV5-1,TGCGCCAGCAGCTTGGAAGCTAGCGGGGTCGACGAGCAGTACTTC,CASSLEASGVDEQYF
TRBJ2-5,-,-,TRBV24-1,TGTGCCACCAGTGGACTCACGGAGACCCAGTACTTC,CATSGLTETQYF
TRBJ2-1,-,TRBD2,TRBV10-3,TGTGCCATCAGTCCACTAGCGGGGGTCTCCTACAATGAGCAGTTCTTC,CAISPLAGVSYNEQFF
TRBJ2-1,-,-,TRBV7-9,TGTGCCAGCAGCCCCCCCGGAGGAGGTTTGCAGTTCTTC,CASSPPGGGLQFF
TRBJ2-1,-,TRBD1,TRBV28,TGTGCCAGCACAGGGGGCCAGCAGTTCTTC,CASTGGQQFF
TRBJ2-7,-,TRBD2,TRBV18,TGTGCCAGCTCACCATCATCGGCAGCGGGGGAATACGAGCAGTACTTC,CASSPSSAAGEYEQYF
TRBJ2-5,-,-,TRBV10-3,TGTGCCATCAGTGAGTCGAATAGGAGACAAGAGACCCAGTACTTC,CAISESNRRQETQYF
TRBJ2-3,-,-,TRBV24-1,TGTGCCACCCAGCCACAGGGAGGGGGCACAGATACGCAGTATTTT,CATQPQGGGTDTQYF